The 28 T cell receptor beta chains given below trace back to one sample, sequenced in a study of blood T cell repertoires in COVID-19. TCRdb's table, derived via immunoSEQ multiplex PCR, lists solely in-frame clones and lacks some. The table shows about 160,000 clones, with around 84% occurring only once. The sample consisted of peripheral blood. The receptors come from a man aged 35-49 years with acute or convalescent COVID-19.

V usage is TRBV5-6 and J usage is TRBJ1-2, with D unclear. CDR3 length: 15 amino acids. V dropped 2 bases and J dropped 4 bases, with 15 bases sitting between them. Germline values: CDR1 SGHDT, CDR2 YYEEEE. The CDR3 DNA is TGTGCCAGCAGCTTAGTGGGGATGGGGAGCTATGGCTACACCTTC. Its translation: CASSLVGMGSYGYTF. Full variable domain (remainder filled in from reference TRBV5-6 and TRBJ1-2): DAGVTQSPTHLIKTRGQQVTLRCSPKSGHDTVSWYQQALGQGPQFIFQYYEEEERQRGNFPDRFSGHQFPNYSSELNVNALLLGDSALYLCASSLVGMGSYGYTFGSGTRLTVV.

The CDR3 is CASSRTGTVKGVEQFF. CDR3 in DNA: TGTGCCAGCAGCCGGACAGGGACAGTCAAAGGTGTGGAGCAGTTCTTC. This chain connects TRBV5-4 to TRBJ2-1; 8 bases fit TRBD1. The CDR3 length is 16 residues. In germline, CDR1 is SGHNT, CDR2 YYREEE (reference sequence). V shed 4 bases and J 10 bases; nucleotides not matched to a gene: 16.

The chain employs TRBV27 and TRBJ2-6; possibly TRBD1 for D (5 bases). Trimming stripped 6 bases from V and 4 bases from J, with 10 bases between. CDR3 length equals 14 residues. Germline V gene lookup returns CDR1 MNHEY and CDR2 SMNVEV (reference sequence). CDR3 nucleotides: TGTGCCAGCAGAGGGGTAGAAGGGGCCAACGTCCTGACTTTC. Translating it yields CASRGVEGANVLTF.

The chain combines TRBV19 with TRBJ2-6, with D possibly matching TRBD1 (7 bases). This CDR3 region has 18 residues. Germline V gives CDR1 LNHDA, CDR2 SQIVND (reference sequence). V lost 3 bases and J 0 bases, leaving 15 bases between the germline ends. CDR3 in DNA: TGTGCCAGTAGTATTCAGGAGGGGGCCCTCTCTGGGGCCAACGTCCTGACTTTC. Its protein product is CASSIQEGALSGANVLTF.

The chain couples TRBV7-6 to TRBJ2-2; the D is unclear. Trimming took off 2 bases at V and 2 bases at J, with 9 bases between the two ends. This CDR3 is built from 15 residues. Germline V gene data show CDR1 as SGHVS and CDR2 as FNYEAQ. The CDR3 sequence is CASSLRLLNTGELFF. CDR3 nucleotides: TGTGCCAGCAGCTTACGTTTACTTAACACCGGGGAGCTGTTTTTT.

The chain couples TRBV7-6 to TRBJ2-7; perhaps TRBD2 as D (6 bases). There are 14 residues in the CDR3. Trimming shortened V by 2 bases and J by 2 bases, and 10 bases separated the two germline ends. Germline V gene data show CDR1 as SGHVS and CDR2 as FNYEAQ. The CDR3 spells CASSLTGVPYEQYF. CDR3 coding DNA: TGTGCCAGCAGCTTAACGGGGGTACCCTACGAGCAGTACTTC.

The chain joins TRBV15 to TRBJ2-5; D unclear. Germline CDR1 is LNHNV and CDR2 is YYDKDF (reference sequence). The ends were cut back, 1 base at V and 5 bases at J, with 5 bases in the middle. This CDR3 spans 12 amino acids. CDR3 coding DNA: TGTGCCACCAGCAGAGTAGAGGAGACCCAGTACTTC. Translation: CATSRVEETQYF.

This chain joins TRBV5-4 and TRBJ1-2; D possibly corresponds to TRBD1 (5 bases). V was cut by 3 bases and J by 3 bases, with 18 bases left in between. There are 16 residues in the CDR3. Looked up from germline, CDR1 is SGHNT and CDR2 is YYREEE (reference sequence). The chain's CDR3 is CASSSGSRWGDYGYTF. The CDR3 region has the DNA TGTGCCAGCAGCTCCGGGAGTCGGTGGGGGGACTATGGCTACACCTTC.

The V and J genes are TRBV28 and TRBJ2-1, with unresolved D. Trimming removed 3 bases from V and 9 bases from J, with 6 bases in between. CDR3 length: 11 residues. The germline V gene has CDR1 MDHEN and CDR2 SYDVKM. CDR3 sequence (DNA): TGTGCCAGCAGTTTCAGAGGTGAGCAGTTCTTC. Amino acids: CASSFRGEQFF.

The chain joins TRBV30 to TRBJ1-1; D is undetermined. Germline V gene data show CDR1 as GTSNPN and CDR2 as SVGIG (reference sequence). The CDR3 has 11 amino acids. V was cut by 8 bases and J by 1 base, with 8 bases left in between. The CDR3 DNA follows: TGTGCCGGAGGGTGGAACACTGAAGCTTTCTTT. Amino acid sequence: CAGGWNTEAFF.

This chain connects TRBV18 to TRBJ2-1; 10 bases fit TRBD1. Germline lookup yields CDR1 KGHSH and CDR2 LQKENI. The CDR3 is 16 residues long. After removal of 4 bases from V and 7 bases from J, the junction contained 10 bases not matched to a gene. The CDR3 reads CASSQGTGVDKNEQFF. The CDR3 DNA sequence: TGTGCCAGCTCACAGGGGACAGGGGTAGACAAGAATGAGCAGTTCTTC.

CDR3 amino acids: CASSGGVITGELFF. CDR3 DNA: TGTGCCAGCAGTGGGGGGGTGATTACCGGGGAGCTGTTTTTT. This sequence joins TRBV28 and TRBJ2-2; 7 bases align to TRBD2. The J segment lost 5 bases and the V segment lost 5 bases, leaving 5 bases of the junction unmatched. Per germline, CDR1 MDHEN and CDR2 SYDVKM. This CDR3 has 14 residues.

The CDR3 coding sequence is TGTGCCACCAGTGATTCAAACAGGGTTCAGCCCCAGCATTTT. Translating it yields CATSDSNRVQPQHF. The chain employs TRBV24-1 and TRBJ1-5; maybe TRBD1 (6 bases). This CDR3 contains 14 residues. The ends were cut back, 2 bases at V and 6 bases at J, with 10 bases in the middle. CDR1 is KGHDR, CDR2 SFDVKD, per germline.

As DNA, the CDR3 is TGTGCCTGGAGGGACAGGGGCGGTTCACCCCTCCACTTT. It yields the protein CAWRDRGGSPLHF. The chain recombines TRBV30 with TRBJ1-6, with 9 bases aligning to TRBD1. This CDR3 has 13 residues. Trimming at V came to 3 bases and at J to 9 bases, leaving 3 bases not matched to a gene. Germline V gene lookup returns CDR1 GTSNPN and CDR2 SVGIG (reference sequence).

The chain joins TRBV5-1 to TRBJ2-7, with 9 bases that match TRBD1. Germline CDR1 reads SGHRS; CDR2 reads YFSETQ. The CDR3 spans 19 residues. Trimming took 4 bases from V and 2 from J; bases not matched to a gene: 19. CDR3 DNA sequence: TGCGCCAGCAGCCTCACTGTGGCCCGGACAGGGGCCGGAGCCTACGAGCAGTACTTC. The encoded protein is CASSLTVARTGAGAYEQYF.

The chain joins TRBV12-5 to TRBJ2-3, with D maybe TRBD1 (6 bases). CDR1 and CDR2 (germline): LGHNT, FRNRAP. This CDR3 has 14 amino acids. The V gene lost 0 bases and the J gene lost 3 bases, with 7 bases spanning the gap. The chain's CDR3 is CASGLVTGTDTQYF. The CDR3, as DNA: TGTGCTAGTGGTTTGGTTACAGGGACAGATACGCAGTATTTT.

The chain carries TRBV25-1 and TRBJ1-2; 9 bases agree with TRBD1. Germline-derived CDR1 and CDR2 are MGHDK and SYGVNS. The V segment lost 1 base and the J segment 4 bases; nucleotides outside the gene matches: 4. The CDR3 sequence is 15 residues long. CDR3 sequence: CASSELTGGGYGYTF. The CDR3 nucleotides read TGTGCCAGCAGTGAATTAACAGGGGGCGGCTATGGCTACACCTTC.

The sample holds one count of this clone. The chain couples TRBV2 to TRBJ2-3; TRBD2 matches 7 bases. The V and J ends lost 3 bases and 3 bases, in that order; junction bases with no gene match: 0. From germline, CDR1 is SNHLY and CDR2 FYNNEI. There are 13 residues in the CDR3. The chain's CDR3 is CASSERGTDTQYF. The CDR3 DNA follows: TGTGCCAGCAGTGAGCGGGGGACAGATACGCAGTATTTT.

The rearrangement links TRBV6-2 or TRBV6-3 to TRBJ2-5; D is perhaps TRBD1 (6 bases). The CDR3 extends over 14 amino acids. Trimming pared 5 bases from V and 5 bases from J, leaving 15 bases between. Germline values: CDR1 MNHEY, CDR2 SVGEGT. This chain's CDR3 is CASSTGTPRETQYF. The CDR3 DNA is TGTGCCAGCAGTACTGGGACACCACGGGAGACCCAGTACTTC.

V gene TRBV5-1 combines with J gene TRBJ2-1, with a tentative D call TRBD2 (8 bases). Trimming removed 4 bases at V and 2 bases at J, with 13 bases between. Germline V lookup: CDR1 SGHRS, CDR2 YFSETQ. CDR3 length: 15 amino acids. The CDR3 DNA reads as TGCGCCAGCAGCCCAGGGGGACTAGCCTACAATGAGCAGTTCTTC. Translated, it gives CASSPGGLAYNEQFF.

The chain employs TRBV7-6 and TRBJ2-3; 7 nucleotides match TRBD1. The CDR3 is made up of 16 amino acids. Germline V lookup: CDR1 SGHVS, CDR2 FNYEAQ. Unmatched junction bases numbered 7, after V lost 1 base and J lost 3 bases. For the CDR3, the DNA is TGTGCCAGCAGCTTAGGGTCGGACAGGCGAACAGATACGCAGTATTTT. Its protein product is CASSLGSDRRTDTQYF.

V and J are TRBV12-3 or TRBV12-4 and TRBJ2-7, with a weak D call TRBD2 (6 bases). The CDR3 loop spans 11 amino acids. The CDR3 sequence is CACGAVREQYF. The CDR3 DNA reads TGTGCGTGCGGGGCGGTGCGAGAGCAGTACTTC.

The CDR3 sequence: CAWRYGGTAFF. CDR3 coding DNA: TGTGCCTGGAGATATGGGGGGACGGCTTTCTTT. V gene TRBV30 combines with J gene TRBJ1-1, with a possible D match to TRBD1 (5 bases). This CDR3 has 11 residues. Trimming took 3 bases from V and 11 from J, leaving 13 bases between them. Germline CDR1 GTSNPN, CDR2 SVGIG (reference sequence).

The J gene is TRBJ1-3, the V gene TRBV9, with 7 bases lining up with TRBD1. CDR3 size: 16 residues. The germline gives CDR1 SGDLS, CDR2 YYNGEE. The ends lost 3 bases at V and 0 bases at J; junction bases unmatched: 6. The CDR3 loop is CASSGRTGPSGNTIYF. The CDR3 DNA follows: TGTGCCAGCAGCGGGAGGACAGGTCCCTCTGGAAACACCATATATTTT.

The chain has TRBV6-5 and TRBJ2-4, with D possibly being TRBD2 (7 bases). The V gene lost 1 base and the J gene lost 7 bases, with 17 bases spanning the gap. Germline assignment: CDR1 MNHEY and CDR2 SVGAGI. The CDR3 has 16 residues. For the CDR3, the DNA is TGTGCCAGCAGTTACTTCGATATAGGGGGGGCCAACATTCAGTACTTC. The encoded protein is CASSYFDIGGANIQYF.

CDR3 region: CASSLVQGPYNEQFF. CDR3 bases: TGCGCCAGCAGCTTGGTACAGGGACCATACAATGAGCAGTTCTTC. This chain uses TRBV5-1 with TRBJ2-1; tentative D call: TRBD1 (6 bases). The germline V gene encodes CDR1 SGHRS and CDR2 YFSETQ. Trimming shortened V by 0 bases and J by 4 bases, and 11 bases separated the two germline ends. The CDR3 covers 15 residues.

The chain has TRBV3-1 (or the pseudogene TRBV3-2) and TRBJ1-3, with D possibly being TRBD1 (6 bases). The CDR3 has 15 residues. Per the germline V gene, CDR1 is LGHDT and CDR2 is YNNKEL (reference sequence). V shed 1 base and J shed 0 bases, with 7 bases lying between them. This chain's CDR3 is CASSQARGSGNTIYF. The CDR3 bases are TGTGCCAGCAGCCAAGCCAGGGGCTCTGGAAACACCATATATTTT.

This chain's CDR3 is CASSEQGRYGYTF. In DNA form, the CDR3 reads TGTGCCAGCAGTGAGCAGGGTCGGTATGGCTACACCTTC. This chain joins TRBV2 and TRBJ1-2, with D maybe TRBD1 (5 bases). CDR3 length: 13 residues. Trimming removed 3 bases at V and 5 bases at J, with 10 bases between. Germline CDR1 is SNHLY and CDR2 is FYNNEI.